This entry lists 10 T cell receptor beta chains sequenced from one sample in a study of T cells in Graves' hyperthyroidism and ophthalmopathy. TCR beta CDR3 sequences were amplified from RNA transcripts. First-round RT-PCR of the TCR CDR3 relied on the HTBI primer set. TCRdb reanalysed the multiplex PCR reads using MiXCR and keeps one entry per CDR3 protein. This sample has a few hundred thousand distinct CDR3 sequences; about 15% occur once, and the top ten carry 7.3%. Sequencing was performed on blood. Receptors were obtained from a woman in her 30s with Graves' hyperthyroidism.

This rearrangement joins TRBV10-3 to TRBJ1-3, with TRBD1 matching over 7 bases. Germline V gene data show CDR1 as ENHRY and CDR2 as SYGVKD. V lost 6 bases and J lost 8; bases outside the gene matches: 10. This CDR3 has 14 residues. The CDR3 reads CAISPGQVGDTIYF. The CDR3 nucleotides are TGTGCCATCAGCCCTGGACAGGTGGGAGACACCATATATTTT.

This clonotype came up a few times. The J gene is TRBJ2-7, the V gene TRBV12-3 or TRBV12-4; 8 bases fit TRBD2. The junction had 14 bases not matched to a gene; V was cut back by 5 bases and J by 5 bases. This CDR3 region has 16 residues. The CDR3 DNA follows: TGTGCCAGCAGTACGGAGACCGGGAGGGGAGAGGACGAGCAGTACTTC. Translated: CASSTETGRGEDEQYF.

The rearrangement uses TRBV29-1 and TRBJ1-5, with D possibly matching TRBD1 (5 bases). The ends were cut back, 4 bases at V and 4 bases at J, with 11 bases in the middle. The CDR3 loop spans 13 amino acids. Germline CDR1 reads SQVTM; CDR2 reads ANQGSEA. The CDR3 DNA is TGCAGCGTTGCCGGGGGTGGAAATCAGCCCCAGCATTTT. Translation gives CSVAGGGNQPQHF.

This clonotype was counted many times. The chain is built from TRBV30 and TRBJ2-3; D perhaps matches TRBD2 (5 bases). CDR1 GTSNPN and CDR2 SVGIG come from the germline V gene (reference sequence). The CDR3 has 14 residues. Trimming took 4 bases from V and 0 from J, leaving 11 bases between them. The CDR3 here is CAWKVAPSTDTQYF. CDR3 DNA: TGTGCCTGGAAGGTAGCGCCTAGCACAGATACGCAGTATTTT.

At least ten counts were recorded for this clonotype. This chain links TRBV12-3 or TRBV12-4 with TRBJ2-5, with TRBD1 identical over 8 bases. This CDR3 is built from 14 residues. J gave up 5 bases and V 3 bases, and 5 bases lay outside the gene matches. The CDR3 is CASSLDRDGETQYF. As DNA, the CDR3 is TGTGCCAGCAGTTTGGACAGGGATGGGGAGACCCAGTACTTC.

With regard to this clonotype: A clone one base away is much larger, so this may be a read error. The chain joins TRBV20-1 to TRBJ2-1, with D possibly called TRBD1 or TRBD2 (5 bases each). The ends were cut back, 0 bases at V and 0 bases at J, with 12 bases in the middle. The CDR3 totals 16 residues. CDR1 and CDR2 (germline): DFQATT, SNEGSKA (reference sequence). CDR3 sequence reads: CSARDLSDSSYNEQFF. For the CDR3, the DNA is TGCAGTGCTAGAGATCTTAGCGACAGCTCCTACAATGAGCAGTTCTTC.

This clonotype was counted ten times or more. V usage is TRBV6-1 and J usage is TRBJ2-1; the match to TRBD2 covers 8 bases. The CDR3 is 15 residues long. The V segment lost 7 bases and the J segment 3 bases; nucleotides outside the gene matches: 8. Germline CDR1 MNHNS, CDR2 SASEGT. CDR3 residues: CASTQGRGDYNEQFF. CDR3 sequence (DNA): TGTGCCAGCACCCAGGGGCGGGGGGACTACAATGAGCAGTTCTTC.

This clonotype was counted many times. The V call is TRBV3-1, the J call TRBJ2-3; D is unresolved. Trimming cost V 0 bases and J 2 bases, with 9 bases left between them. This CDR3 has 15 residues. The germline V gene has CDR1 LGHDT and CDR2 YNNKEL (reference sequence). The CDR3 sequence: CASSQEGSFTDTQYF. CDR3 coding DNA: TGTGCCAGCAGCCAAGAGGGGTCATTCACAGATACGCAGTATTTT.

This clonotype was seen repeatedly, ten times or more. The chain uses TRBV24-1 and TRBJ2-1, with TRBD2 matching over 11 bases. The germline V gene encodes CDR1 KGHDR and CDR2 SFDVKD. V lost 0 bases, J lost 2 bases, and 8 bases stayed unmatched. The CDR3 consists of 19 residues. The CDR3 here is CATSDLRTSGSQTYNEQFF. The CDR3 DNA reads TGTGCCACCAGTGATTTGCGAACTAGCGGGAGTCAGACCTACAATGAGCAGTTCTTC.

The genes are TRBV24-1 and TRBJ2-3; perhaps TRBD2 as D (6 bases). V shed 4 bases and J shed 0 bases, with 7 bases lying between them. Germline lookup yields CDR1 KGHDR and CDR2 SFDVKD. The CDR3 runs to 14 residues. The CDR3 sequence: CATSEGLSTDTQYF. The CDR3 nucleotides read TGTGCCACCAGTGAGGGACTCAGCACAGATACGCAGTATTTT.